These T cell receptor beta chains were read from a single sample in a study of graft-versus-host responses after intestinal transplantation. For these receptors, no antigen is known. Profiled with immunoSEQ multiplex PCR; TCRdb holds only in-frame clones, not every one. The sample includes roughly 28,000 clones, roughly 87% of them seen just once. The specimen comprised unstimulated CD4+ T cells sorted from spleen or lymph node cells, sampled before intestinal transplant. The receptors originated from a human donor who received an intestinal transplant. CDR3s include the opening cysteine and the closing phenylalanine or tryptophan. A D gene is named only where the DNA matches it firmly. Size values are once, few and many counts, or a class for expanded clones, and some rows have none.

v_call: TRBV5-1; j_call: TRBJ2-5; d_call: TRBD2; clone_size: .; cdr3_length: 14; cdr3_aa: CASSRRLAQETQYF; cdr3_nt: TGCGCCAGCAGCCGCAGACTAGCCCAAGAGACCCAGTACTTC
v_call: TRBV6-5; j_call: TRBJ2-5; d_call: .; clone_size: few; cdr3_length: 15; cdr3_aa: CASSYSAGERETQYF; cdr3_nt: TGTGCCAGCAGTTACTCGGCAGGGGAGCGGGAGACCCAGTACTTC
v_call: TRBV7-3; j_call: TRBJ1-3; d_call: .; clone_size: once; cdr3_length: 12; cdr3_aa: CASSSSGGSIYF; cdr3_nt: TGTGCCAGCAGCTCCAGCGGGGGCTCCATATATTTT
v_call: TRBV9; j_call: TRBJ1-2; d_call: .; clone_size: .; cdr3_length: 15; cdr3_aa: CASSEGLHAFYGYTF; cdr3_nt: TGTGCCAGCAGCGAGGGGCTTCATGCATTCTATGGCTACACCTTC
v_call: TRBV7-6; j_call: TRBJ2-2; d_call: .; clone_size: .; cdr3_length: 15; cdr3_aa: CASSLAGTNTGELFF; cdr3_nt: TGTGCCAGCAGCTTAGCGGGGACGAACACCGGGGAGCTGTTTTTT
v_call: TRBV6-5; j_call: TRBJ2-3; d_call: .; clone_size: .; cdr3_length: 15; cdr3_aa: CASTPGHRNTDTQYF; cdr3_nt: TGTGCCAGCACTCCGGGCCACCGGAACACAGATACGCAGTATTTT
v_call: TRBV19; j_call: TRBJ2-7; d_call: TRBD2; clone_size: .; cdr3_length: 13; cdr3_aa: CASSRGLAYEQYF; cdr3_nt: TGTGCCAGTAGTCGTGGACTAGCCTACGAGCAGTACTTC
v_call: TRBV6-1; j_call: TRBJ1-4; d_call: TRBD1; clone_size: .; cdr3_length: 13; cdr3_aa: CASNLGQGEKLFF; cdr3_nt: TGTGCCAGCAACCTAGGACAGGGTGAAAAACTGTTTTTT
v_call: TRBV6-1; j_call: TRBJ2-7; d_call: TRBD2; clone_size: .; cdr3_length: 17; cdr3_aa: CASSGKTSGGSPREQYF; cdr3_nt: TGTGCCAGCAGTGGAAAGACTAGCGGGGGATCCCCTCGGGAGCAGTACTTC
v_call: TRBV19; j_call: TRBJ2-7; d_call: TRBD2; clone_size: .; cdr3_length: 14; cdr3_aa: CASSQAGAAYEQYF; cdr3_nt: TGTGCCAGTAGCCAAGCGGGAGCTGCCTACGAGCAGTACTTC
v_call: TRBV29-1; j_call: TRBJ1-5; d_call: .; clone_size: once; cdr3_length: 12; cdr3_aa: CSVGGGNQPQHF; cdr3_nt: TGCAGCGTTGGGGGGGGCAATCAGCCCCAGCATTTT
v_call: TRBV7-8; j_call: TRBJ1-4; d_call: TRBD1; clone_size: .; cdr3_length: 17; cdr3_aa: CASSLLEGRGLIEKLFF; cdr3_nt: TGTGCCAGCAGCTTATTGGAGGGCAGGGGGCTGATTGAAAAACTGTTTTTT
v_call: TRBV14; j_call: TRBJ2-1; d_call: .; clone_size: once; cdr3_length: 18; cdr3_aa: CASSQEAQGLGPYNEQFF; cdr3_nt: TGTGCCAGCAGCCAAGAAGCCCAAGGGTTAGGGCCCTACAATGAGCAGTTCTTC
v_call: TRBV4-1; j_call: TRBJ2-5; d_call: TRBD2; clone_size: .; cdr3_length: 15; cdr3_aa: CASSHPGLEGETQYF; cdr3_nt: TGCGCCAGCAGCCACCCCGGACTAGAGGGCGAGACCCAGTACTTC
v_call: TRBV5-1; j_call: TRBJ2-5; d_call: .; clone_size: once; cdr3_length: 14; cdr3_aa: CASRPLATKETQYF; cdr3_nt: TGCGCCAGTAGACCGCTAGCGACCAAAGAGACCCAGTACTTC
v_call: TRBV28; j_call: TRBJ2-1; d_call: .; clone_size: .; cdr3_length: 17; cdr3_aa: CASTLAGRKSSYNEQFF; cdr3_nt: TGTGCCAGCACCCTGGCAGGACGAAAAAGCTCCTACAATGAGCAGTTCTTC
v_call: TRBV9; j_call: TRBJ2-5; d_call: .; clone_size: .; cdr3_length: 13; cdr3_aa: CASSVGRFETQYF; cdr3_nt: TGTGCCAGCAGCGTAGGACGTTTTGAGACCCAGTACTTC
v_call: TRBV15; j_call: TRBJ2-7; d_call: .; clone_size: few; cdr3_length: 11; cdr3_aa: CATSGPGEQYF; cdr3_nt: TGTGCCACCTCCGGGCCGGGCGAGCAGTACTTC
v_call: TRBV4-1; j_call: TRBJ2-1; d_call: TRBD1; clone_size: .; cdr3_length: 17; cdr3_aa: CASSQESSGQGYNEQFF; cdr3_nt: TGCGCCAGCAGCCAAGAATCGTCGGGACAGGGTTACAATGAGCAGTTCTTC
v_call: TRBV19; j_call: TRBJ2-7; d_call: TRBD1; clone_size: .; cdr3_length: 14; cdr3_aa: CASSMGTGLSEQYF; cdr3_nt: TGTGCCAGTAGTATGGGGACAGGGCTCTCCGAGCAGTACTTC
v_call: TRBV5-4; j_call: TRBJ1-4; d_call: TRBD1; clone_size: .; cdr3_length: 15; cdr3_aa: CASSLAGTGAEKLFF; cdr3_nt: TGTGCCAGCAGCTTGGCCGGGACAGGGGCCGAAAAACTGTTTTTT
v_call: TRBV10-3; j_call: TRBJ2-1; d_call: TRBD1; clone_size: once; cdr3_length: 12; cdr3_aa: CAISEQGDEQFF; cdr3_nt: TGTGCCATCAGTGAGCAGGGGGATGAGCAGTTCTTC
v_call: TRBV9; j_call: TRBJ2-7; d_call: TRBD2; clone_size: .; cdr3_length: 15; cdr3_aa: CASSVEAGGIYEQYF; cdr3_nt: TGTGCCAGCAGCGTGGAAGCGGGAGGGATCTACGAGCAGTACTTC
v_call: TRBV7-7; j_call: TRBJ1-3; d_call: .; clone_size: .; cdr3_length: 14; cdr3_aa: CASSLGHSGNTIYF; cdr3_nt: TGTGCTAGCAGCTTAGGACACTCTGGAAACACCATATATTTT
v_call: TRBV19; j_call: TRBJ2-2; d_call: .; clone_size: once; cdr3_length: 16; cdr3_aa: CASSIGGAGYTGELFF; cdr3_nt: TGTGCCAGTAGTATAGGGGGCGCAGGGTACACCGGGGAGCTGTTTTTT
v_call: TRBV7-6; j_call: TRBJ1-3; d_call: .; clone_size: few; cdr3_length: 14; cdr3_aa: CASSQGRSGNTIYF; cdr3_nt: TGTGCCAGCAGCCAGGGCCGCTCTGGAAACACCATATATTTT
v_call: TRBV28; j_call: TRBJ2-5; d_call: TRBD2; clone_size: .; cdr3_length: 13; cdr3_aa: CASGLAGLETQYF; cdr3_nt: TGTGCCAGTGGCTTAGCGGGCTTAGAGACCCAGTACTTC
v_call: TRBV10-1; j_call: TRBJ2-1; d_call: .; clone_size: .; cdr3_length: 14; cdr3_aa: CASSESLQDNEQFF; cdr3_nt: TGCGCCAGCAGTGAGTCACTGCAGGACAATGAGCAGTTCTTC
v_call: TRBV7-2; j_call: TRBJ2-3; d_call: TRBD2; clone_size: .; cdr3_length: 14; cdr3_aa: CASSFGGATDTQYF; cdr3_nt: TGTGCCAGCAGCTTCGGGGGGGCCACAGATACGCAGTATTTT
v_call: TRBV7-5; j_call: TRBJ2-3; d_call: .; clone_size: .; cdr3_length: 16; cdr3_aa: CVRRPARGRATDTQYF; cdr3_nt: TGTGTCAGAAGGCCGGCCAGGGGGAGGGCCACAGATACGCAGTATTTT
v_call: TRBV11-2; j_call: TRBJ2-3; d_call: .; clone_size: .; cdr3_length: 14; cdr3_aa: CASSLGAGVDTQYF; cdr3_nt: TGTGCCAGCAGCTTGGGGGCGGGGGTAGATACGCAGTATTTT
v_call: TRBV11-2; j_call: TRBJ2-2; d_call: .; clone_size: .; cdr3_length: 13; cdr3_aa: CASSWRGTGELFF; cdr3_nt: TGTGCCAGCAGCTGGCGGGGTACCGGGGAGCTGTTTTTT
v_call: TRBV2; j_call: TRBJ2-7; d_call: TRBD1; clone_size: few; cdr3_length: 14; cdr3_aa: CASSRDRGSYEQYF; cdr3_nt: TGTGCCAGCAGCCGGGACAGGGGGTCCTACGAGCAGTACTTC
v_call: TRBV5-1; j_call: TRBJ2-7; d_call: .; clone_size: .; cdr3_length: 13; cdr3_aa: CASSRTGAYEQYF; cdr3_nt: TGCGCCAGCAGTAGGACGGGGGCCTACGAGCAGTACTTC
v_call: TRBV6-1; j_call: TRBJ2-1; d_call: TRBD2; clone_size: .; cdr3_length: 15; cdr3_aa: CASGSTGTSDNEQFF; cdr3_nt: TGTGCCAGCGGGAGTACCGGGACTAGCGACAATGAGCAGTTCTTC
v_call: TRBV9; j_call: TRBJ2-3; d_call: .; clone_size: once; cdr3_length: 14; cdr3_aa: CASSVDGWADTQYF; cdr3_nt: TGTGCCAGCAGCGTAGACGGGTGGGCAGATACGCAGTATTTT
v_call: TRBV28; j_call: TRBJ2-5; d_call: TRBD2; clone_size: .; cdr3_length: 14; cdr3_aa: CASSSQGGKETQYF; cdr3_nt: TGTGCCAGCAGTTCCCAGGGAGGGAAAGAGACCCAGTACTTC
v_call: TRBV27; j_call: TRBJ2-1; d_call: TRBD2; clone_size: .; cdr3_length: 16; cdr3_aa: CASSGSGGSSYNEQFF; cdr3_nt: TGTGCCAGCAGTGGGTCGGGAGGGAGCTCCTACAATGAGCAGTTCTTC
v_call: TRBV5-1; j_call: TRBJ2-7; d_call: TRBD1; clone_size: .; cdr3_length: 13; cdr3_aa: CASSGQGNYEQYF; cdr3_nt: TGCGCCAGCAGCGGACAGGGGAACTACGAGCAGTACTTC
v_call: TRBV30; j_call: TRBJ1-1; d_call: TRBD1; clone_size: once; cdr3_length: 15; cdr3_aa: CAWRQKQGANTEAFF; cdr3_nt: TGTGCCTGGAGGCAAAAACAGGGGGCGAACACTGAAGCTTTCTTT
v_call: TRBV5-1; j_call: TRBJ2-7; d_call: .; clone_size: .; cdr3_length: 14; cdr3_aa: CASSSRTSEGEQYF; cdr3_nt: TGCGCCAGCAGCTCGCGGACCTCCGAGGGCGAGCAGTACTTC
v_call: TRBV18; j_call: TRBJ2-3; d_call: TRBD2; clone_size: few; cdr3_length: 15; cdr3_aa: CASSPLAGDTDTQYF; cdr3_nt: TGTGCCAGCTCACCGCTAGCGGGGGACACAGATACGCAGTATTTT
v_call: TRBV10-3; j_call: TRBJ2-1; d_call: .; clone_size: .; cdr3_length: 13; cdr3_aa: CAILTGDGNEQFF; cdr3_nt: TGTGCCATCTTAACGGGGGATGGCAATGAGCAGTTCTTC
v_call: TRBV7-2; j_call: TRBJ2-3; d_call: TRBD2; clone_size: .; cdr3_length: 16; cdr3_aa: CASSLARDGRANTQYF; cdr3_nt: TGTGCCAGCAGCTTAGCGCGTGACGGGAGGGCCAATACGCAGTATTTT
v_call: TRBV19; j_call: TRBJ2-1; d_call: TRBD2; clone_size: .; cdr3_length: 14; cdr3_aa: CASSRTSGYNEQFF; cdr3_nt: TGTGCCAGTAGTAGGACTAGCGGGTACAATGAGCAGTTCTTC
v_call: TRBV19; j_call: TRBJ1-2; d_call: .; clone_size: few; cdr3_length: 15; cdr3_aa: CASSIPAGRKYGYTF; cdr3_nt: TGTGCCAGTAGTATCCCGGCAGGGAGAAAATATGGCTACACCTTC
v_call: TRBV6-1; j_call: TRBJ2-5; d_call: TRBD2; clone_size: .; cdr3_length: 14; cdr3_aa: CASRHLAGEETQYF; cdr3_nt: TGTGCCAGCAGGCACCTAGCGGGAGAAGAGACCCAGTACTTC
v_call: TRBV21-1; j_call: TRBJ2-1; d_call: .; clone_size: .; cdr3_length: 18; cdr3_aa: CASSLRGLAGSSYNEQFF; cdr3_nt: TGTGCCAGCAGCCTCAGGGGCCTAGCGGGGAGCTCCTACAATGAGCAGTTCTTC
v_call: TRBV19; j_call: TRBJ2-1; d_call: .; clone_size: .; cdr3_length: 14; cdr3_aa: CASSIDGGYNEQFF; cdr3_nt: TGTGCCAGTAGTATAGATGGAGGGTACAATGAGCAGTTCTTC
v_call: TRBV9; j_call: TRBJ1-3; d_call: .; clone_size: .; cdr3_length: 14; cdr3_aa: CASSVGQVGNTIYF; cdr3_nt: TGTGCCAGCAGCGTGGGGCAGGTTGGAAACACCATATATTTT